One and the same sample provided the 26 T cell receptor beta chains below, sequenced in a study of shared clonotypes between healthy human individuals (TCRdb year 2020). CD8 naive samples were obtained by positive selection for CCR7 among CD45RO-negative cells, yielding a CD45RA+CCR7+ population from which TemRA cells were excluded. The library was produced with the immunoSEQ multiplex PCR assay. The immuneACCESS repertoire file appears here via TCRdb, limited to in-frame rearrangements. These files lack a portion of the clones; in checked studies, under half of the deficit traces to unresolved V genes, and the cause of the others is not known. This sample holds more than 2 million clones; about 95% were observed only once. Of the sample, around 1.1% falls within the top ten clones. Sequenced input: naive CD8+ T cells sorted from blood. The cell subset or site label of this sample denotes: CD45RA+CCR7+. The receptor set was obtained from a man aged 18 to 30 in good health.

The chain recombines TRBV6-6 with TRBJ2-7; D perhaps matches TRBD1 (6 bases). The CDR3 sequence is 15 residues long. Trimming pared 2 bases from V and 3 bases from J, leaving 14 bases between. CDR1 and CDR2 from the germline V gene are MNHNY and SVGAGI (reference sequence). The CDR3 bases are TGTGCCAGCAGTTACGTGACCACACAGGGCTACGAGCAGTACTTC. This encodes CASSYVTTQGYEQYF.

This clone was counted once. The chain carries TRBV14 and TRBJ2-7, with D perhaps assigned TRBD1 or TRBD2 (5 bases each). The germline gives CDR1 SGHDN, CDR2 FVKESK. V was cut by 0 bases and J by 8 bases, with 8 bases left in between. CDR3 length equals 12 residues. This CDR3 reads CASSQDGAKQYF. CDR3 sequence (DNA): TGTGCCAGCAGCCAAGACGGGGCTAAGCAGTACTTC.

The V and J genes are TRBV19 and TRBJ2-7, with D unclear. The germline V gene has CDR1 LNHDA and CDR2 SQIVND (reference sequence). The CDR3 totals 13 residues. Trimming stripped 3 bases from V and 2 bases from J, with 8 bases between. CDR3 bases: TGTGCCAGTAGTATCTCGTGGACCTACGAGCAGTACTTC. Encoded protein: CASSISWTYEQYF.

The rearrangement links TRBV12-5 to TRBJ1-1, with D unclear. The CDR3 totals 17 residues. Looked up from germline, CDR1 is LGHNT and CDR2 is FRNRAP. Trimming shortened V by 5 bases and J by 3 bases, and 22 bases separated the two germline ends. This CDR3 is CASGLVGSSRGDTEAFF. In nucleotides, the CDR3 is TGTGCTAGTGGTCTAGTGGGGTCATCCCGTGGGGACACTGAAGCTTTCTTT.

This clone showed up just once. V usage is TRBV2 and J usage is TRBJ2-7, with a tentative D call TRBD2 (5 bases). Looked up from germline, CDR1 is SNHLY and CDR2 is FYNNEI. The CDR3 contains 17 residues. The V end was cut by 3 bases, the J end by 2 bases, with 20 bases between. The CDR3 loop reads CASSDPRLSSTPYEQYF. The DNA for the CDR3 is TGTGCCAGCAGTGACCCTAGACTATCCAGTACCCCCTACGAGCAGTACTTC.

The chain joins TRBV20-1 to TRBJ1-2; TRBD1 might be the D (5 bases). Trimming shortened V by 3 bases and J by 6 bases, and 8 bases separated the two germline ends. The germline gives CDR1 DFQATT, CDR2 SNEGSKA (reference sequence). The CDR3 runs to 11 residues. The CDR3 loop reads CSASGTDGYTF. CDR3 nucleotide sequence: TGCAGTGCTAGCGGGACCGATGGCTACACCTTC.

The CDR3 sequence is CASSDRGSLLTGELFF. CDR3 nucleotides: TGTGCCAGCAGTGATAGAGGATCTCTACTTACCGGGGAGCTGTTTTTT. This chain uses TRBV2 with TRBJ2-2; no reliable D call. The CDR3 runs to 16 residues. In germline, CDR1 is SNHLY, CDR2 FYNNEI. V lost 3 bases and J lost 5, with 16 bases in between.

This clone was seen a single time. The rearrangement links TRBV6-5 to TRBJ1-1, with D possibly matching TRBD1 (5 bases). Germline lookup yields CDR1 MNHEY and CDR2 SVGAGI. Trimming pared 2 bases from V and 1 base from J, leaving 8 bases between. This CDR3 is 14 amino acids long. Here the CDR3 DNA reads TGTGCCAGCAGTTACACCAGGGAGAACACTGAAGCTTTCTTT. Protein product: CASSYTRENTEAFF.

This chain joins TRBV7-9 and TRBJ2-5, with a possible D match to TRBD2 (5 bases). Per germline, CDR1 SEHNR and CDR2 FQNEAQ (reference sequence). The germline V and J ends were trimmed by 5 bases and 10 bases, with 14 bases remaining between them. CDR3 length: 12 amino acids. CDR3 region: CASSPLDGGQYF. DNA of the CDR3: TGTGCCAGCAGCCCGCTCGACGGAGGCCAGTACTTC.

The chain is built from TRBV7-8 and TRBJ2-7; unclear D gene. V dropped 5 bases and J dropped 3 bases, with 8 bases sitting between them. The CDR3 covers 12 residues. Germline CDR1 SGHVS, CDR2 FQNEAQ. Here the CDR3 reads CASSPSDYEQYF. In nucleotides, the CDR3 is TGTGCCAGCAGCCCGTCGGACTACGAGCAGTACTTC.

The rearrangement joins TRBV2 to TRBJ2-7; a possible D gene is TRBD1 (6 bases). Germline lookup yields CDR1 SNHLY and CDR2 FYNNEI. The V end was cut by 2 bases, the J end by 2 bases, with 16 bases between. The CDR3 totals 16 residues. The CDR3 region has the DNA TGTGCCAGCAGTGAAATTCTGACAGGTCAAGCCTACGAGCAGTACTTC. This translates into CASSEILTGQAYEQYF. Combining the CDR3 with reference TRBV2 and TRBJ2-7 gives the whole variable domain EPEVTQTPSHQVTQMGQEVILRCVPISNHLYFYWYRQILGQKVEFLVSFYNNEISEKSEIFDDQFSVERPDGSNFTLKIRSTKLEDSAMYFCASSEILTGQAYEQYFGPGTRLTVT.

The CDR3 is CASSVGTGGRDTQYF. The CDR3 region has the DNA TGTGCCAGCAGCGTTGGGACAGGGGGGCGGGATACGCAGTATTTT. This chain connects TRBV9 to TRBJ2-3, with 11 bases identical to TRBD1. This CDR3 is 15 amino acids long. V was clipped by 2 bases and J by 6 bases; unmatched bases: 5. Germline V gene sequence: CDR1 SGDLS, CDR2 YYNGEE.

This chain's CDR3 is CASSLGNYNSPLHF. In DNA form, the CDR3 reads TGTGCCAGTAGTTTGGGGAACTATAATTCACCCCTCCACTTT. The chain joins TRBV19 to TRBJ1-6; unclear D gene. V was shortened by 5 bases and J by 3 bases, with 8 bases between the two germline ends. Germline CDR1 is LNHDA and CDR2 is SQIVND (reference sequence). The CDR3 spans 14 residues. Variable domain in full (rest from reference TRBV19 and TRBJ1-6): DGGITQSPKYLFRKEGQNVTLSCEQNLNHDAMYWYRQDPGQGLRLIYYSQIVNDFQKGDIAEGYSVSREKKESFPLTVTSAQKNPTAFYLCASSLGNYNSPLHFGNGTRLTVT.

CDR3 in DNA: TGTGCCAGCAGCGAAGGGGACAGGGGACAAGAGACCCAGTACTTC. Translation: CASSEGDRGQETQYF. The chain has TRBV7-9 and TRBJ2-5; 10 nucleotides agree with TRBD1. The CDR3 covers 15 residues. Germline-derived CDR1 and CDR2 are SEHNR and FQNEAQ (reference sequence). V lost 5 bases, J lost 2 bases, and 5 bases stayed unmatched.

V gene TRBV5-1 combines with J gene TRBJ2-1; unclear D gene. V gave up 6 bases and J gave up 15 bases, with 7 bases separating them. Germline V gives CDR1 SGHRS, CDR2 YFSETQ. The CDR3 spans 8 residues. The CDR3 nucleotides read TGCGCCAGCAAGACGTGGTTCTTC. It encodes CASKTWFF.

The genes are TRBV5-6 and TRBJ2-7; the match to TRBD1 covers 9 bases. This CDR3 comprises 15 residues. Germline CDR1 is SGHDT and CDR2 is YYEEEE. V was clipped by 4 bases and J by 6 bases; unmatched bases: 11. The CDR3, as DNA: TGTGCCAGCAGCGAGTGGACAGGGGTCGTTGGCGAGCAGTACTTC. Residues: CASSEWTGVVGEQYF. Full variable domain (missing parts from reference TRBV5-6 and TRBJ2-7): DAGVTQSPTHLIKTRGQQVTLRCSPKSGHDTVSWYQQALGQGPQFIFQYYEEEERQRGNFPDRFSGHQFPNYSSELNVNALLLGDSALYLCASSEWTGVVGEQYFGPGTRLTVT.

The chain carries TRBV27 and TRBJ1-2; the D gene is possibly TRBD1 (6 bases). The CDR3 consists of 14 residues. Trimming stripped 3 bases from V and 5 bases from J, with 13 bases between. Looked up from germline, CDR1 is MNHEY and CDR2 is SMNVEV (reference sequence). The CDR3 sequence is CASSFVKGGYGYTF. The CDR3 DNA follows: TGTGCCAGCAGTTTTGTAAAGGGGGGTTATGGCTACACCTTC.

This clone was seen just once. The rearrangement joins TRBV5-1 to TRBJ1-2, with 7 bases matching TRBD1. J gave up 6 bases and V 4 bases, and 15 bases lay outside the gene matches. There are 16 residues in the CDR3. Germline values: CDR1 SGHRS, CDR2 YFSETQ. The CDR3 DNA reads TGCGCCAGCAGCCGGGGGACAGTTTCCTTTGGGGATGGCTACACCTTC. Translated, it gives CASSRGTVSFGDGYTF.

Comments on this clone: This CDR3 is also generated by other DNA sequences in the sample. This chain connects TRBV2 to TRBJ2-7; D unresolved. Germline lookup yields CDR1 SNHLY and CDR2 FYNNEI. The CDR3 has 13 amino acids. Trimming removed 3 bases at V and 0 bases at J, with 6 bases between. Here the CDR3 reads CASSDGGSYEQYF. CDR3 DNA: TGTGCCAGCAGTGACGGCGGCTCCTACGAGCAGTACTTC. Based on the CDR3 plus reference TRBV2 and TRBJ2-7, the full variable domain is EPEVTQTPSHQVTQMGQEVILRCVPISNHLYFYWYRQILGQKVEFLVSFYNNEISEKSEIFDDQFSVERPDGSNFTLKIRSTKLEDSAMYFCASSDGGSYEQYFGPGTRLTVT.

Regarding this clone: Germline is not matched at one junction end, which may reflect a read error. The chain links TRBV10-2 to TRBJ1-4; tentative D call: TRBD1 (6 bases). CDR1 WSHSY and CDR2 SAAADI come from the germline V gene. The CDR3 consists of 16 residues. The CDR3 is CASSGGSGTTHEKLFF. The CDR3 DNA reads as TGCGCCAGCAGTGGGGGTTCCGGGACAACTCATGAAAAACTGTTTTTT.

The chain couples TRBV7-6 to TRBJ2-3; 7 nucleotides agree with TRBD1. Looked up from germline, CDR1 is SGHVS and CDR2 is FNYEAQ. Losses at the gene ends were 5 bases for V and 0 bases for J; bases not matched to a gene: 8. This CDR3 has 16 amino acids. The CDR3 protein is CASSGPQGTSTDTQYF. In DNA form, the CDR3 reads TGTGCCAGCAGCGGGCCACAGGGGACCAGCACAGATACGCAGTATTTT.

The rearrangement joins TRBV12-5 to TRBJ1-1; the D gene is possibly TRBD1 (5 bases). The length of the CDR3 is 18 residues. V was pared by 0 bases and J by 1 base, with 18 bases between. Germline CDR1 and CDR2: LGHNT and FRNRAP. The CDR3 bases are TGTGCTAGTGGTTTGGTACCCCCCGGGTGGCAGGGGAACACTGAAGCTTTCTTT. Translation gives CASGLVPPGWQGNTEAFF.

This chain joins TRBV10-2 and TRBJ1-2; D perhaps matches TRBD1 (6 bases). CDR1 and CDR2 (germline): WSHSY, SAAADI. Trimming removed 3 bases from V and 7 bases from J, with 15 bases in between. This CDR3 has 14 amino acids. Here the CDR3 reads CASSETGRRSGYTF. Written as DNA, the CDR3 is TGCGCCAGCAGTGAAACAGGGCGGCGGAGTGGCTACACCTTC.

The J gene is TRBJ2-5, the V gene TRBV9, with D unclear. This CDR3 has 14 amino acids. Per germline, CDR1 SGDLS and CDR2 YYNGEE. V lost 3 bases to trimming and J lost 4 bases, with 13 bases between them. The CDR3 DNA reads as TGTGCCAGCAGCGATTCGGCGGACCCAGAGACCCAGTACTTC. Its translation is CASSDSADPETQYF.

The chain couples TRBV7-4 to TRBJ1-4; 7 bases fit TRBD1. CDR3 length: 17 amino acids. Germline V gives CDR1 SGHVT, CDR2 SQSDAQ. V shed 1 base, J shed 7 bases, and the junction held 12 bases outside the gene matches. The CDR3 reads CASSLGSSRTGCEKLFF. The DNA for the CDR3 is TGTGCCAGCAGCTTAGGATCTTCCCGGACAGGTTGTGAAAAACTGTTTTTT. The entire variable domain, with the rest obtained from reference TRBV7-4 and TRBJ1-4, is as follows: GAGVSQSPRYKVAKRGRDVALRCDSISGHVTLYWYRQTLGQGSEVLTYSQSDAQRDKSGRPSGRFSAERPERSVSTLKIQRTEQGDSAVYLCASSLGSSRTGCEKLFFGSGTQLSVL.

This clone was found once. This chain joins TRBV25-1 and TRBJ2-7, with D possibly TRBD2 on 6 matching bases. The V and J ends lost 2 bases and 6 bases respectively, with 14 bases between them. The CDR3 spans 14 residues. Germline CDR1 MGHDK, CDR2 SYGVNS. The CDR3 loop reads CASSEVTSLGEQYF. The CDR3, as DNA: TGTGCCAGCAGTGAAGTGACTAGTCTGGGCGAGCAGTACTTC.